This TCR beta chain was documented in a study of OX40 agonist ivuxolimab in advanced cancers. Turning to this clone: The antigen is unknown.

The CDR3 loop spans 11 amino acids. Germline CDR1 reads SQVTM; CDR2 reads ANQGSEA. V was shortened by 6 bases and J by 4 bases, with 9 bases between the two germline ends. Notes on the study in general: At 0.1 to 3.0 mg/kg and by week 6, CD4+ and CD8+ T cells in the blood had expanded clonally. Expanded clones tended on average to be more numerous among CD8+ T cells than CD4+.

Clones were read by immunoSEQ multiplex PCR, and TCRdb kept only the in-frame ones, dropping some. The sample carries about 82,000 clones, 88% recorded once. The sequence came from an adult with an advanced solid tumor such as melanoma, head and neck, liver or kidney cancer. The chain is built from TRBV29-1 and TRBJ1-1; D gene ambiguous. The starting material was CD4+ or CD8+ T cells sorted from blood, obtained in a trial of the OX40 agonist ivuxolimab. CDR3 nucleotides: TGCAGCGTCCAAAAGTCCACTGAAGCTTTCTTT. Translation: CSVQKSTEAFF.